These T cell receptor beta chains were read from a single sample in a study of T-cell reconstitution after alpha-beta-depleted transplantation in children. TCRdb analysed the PCR reads with MiXCR anew, one entry per CDR3 protein. The sample has over 85,000 distinct CDR3 sequences; 9% to 12% are singletons. The source was PBMCs from the stem cell graft donor, collected from the stem cell graft. The receptors here all came from a human donor who donated a stem cell graft to a child with acute lymphoblastic leukemia. Each CDR3 is given with its conserved first and last residue.

j_call v_call cdr3_aa
TRBJ2-7 TRBV5-5 CASSLGLSRSYEQYF
TRBJ1-4 TRBV4-3 CASSQDRETGNEKLFF
TRBJ2-7 TRBV20-1 CSARAPSGFDYEQYF
TRBJ2-6 TRBV12-5 CASGFNPGTGANVLTF
TRBJ2-2 TRBV6-2/TRBV6-3 CASMLSGELFF
TRBJ2-5 TRBV29-1 CSVTTGGGETQYF
TRBJ2-7 TRBV19 CASSITGYYEQYF
TRBJ1-1 TRBV30 CAWSYRVNTEAFF
TRBJ2-7 TRBV7-2 CASRQNRDRGSYEQYF
TRBJ2-7 TRBV18 CASSPYTIPSYEQYF
TRBJ1-2 TRBV12-3/TRBV12-4 CASSLFGGGYGYTF